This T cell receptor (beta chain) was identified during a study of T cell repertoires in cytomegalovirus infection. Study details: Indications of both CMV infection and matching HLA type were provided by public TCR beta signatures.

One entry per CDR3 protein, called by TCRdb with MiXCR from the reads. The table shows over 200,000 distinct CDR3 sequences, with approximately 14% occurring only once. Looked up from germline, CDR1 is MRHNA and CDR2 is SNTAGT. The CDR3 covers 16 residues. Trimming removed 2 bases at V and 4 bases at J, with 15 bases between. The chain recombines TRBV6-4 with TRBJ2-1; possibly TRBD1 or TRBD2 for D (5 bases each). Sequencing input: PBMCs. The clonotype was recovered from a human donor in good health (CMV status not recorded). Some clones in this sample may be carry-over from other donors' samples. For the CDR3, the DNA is TGTGCCAGCAGTGACCAGGGTGGCGGGTCTTACAATGAGCAGTTCTTC. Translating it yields CASSDQGGGSYNEQFF.